These 2 T cell receptor beta chains were sequenced from one sample in a study of preoperative IRX-2 immunotherapy in early breast cancer. The table came from immunoSEQ multiplex PCR; TCRdb's copy has only in-frame clones and leaves some out. The sample yields 25,000 to 30,000 clones, approximately 77% seen once. Treatment in this sample: preoperative locoregional IRX-2 cytokine immunotherapy. The starting material was lymph node tissue, obtained after IRX-2 immunotherapy. The receptors stem from a human donor with breast cancer.

The chain links TRBV7-1 to TRBJ2-7, with D perhaps TRBD2 (5 bases). TRBV7-1 is classed as an ORF, of uncertain function. The CDR3 covers 15 residues. Trimming cost V 4 bases and J 5 bases, with 18 bases left between them. CDR3 sequence: CASSLRRVEVDEQYF. The CDR3 DNA reads as TGTGCCAGCAGCTTACGGCGGGTCGAAGTGGACGAGCAGTACTTC.

As concerns this clone: Germline is not matched at one junction end, which may reflect a read error. The V call is TRBV7-1, the J call TRBJ2-7; 10 positions agree with TRBD2. TRBV7-1 is placed among ORFs of uncertain function. The CDR3 sequence is 15 residues long. CDR3 nucleotide sequence: TGTGCTAGCAGCCAGGGACTAGCGAACCGCTACGAGCAGTACTTC. It yields the protein CASSQGLANRYEQYF.